The clone carrying this TCR beta chain was seen only once. The antigen remains unidentified. People who had autoimmune disease history or systemic immunosuppression were excluded. The sample belongs to a study of OX40 agonist ivuxolimab in advanced cancers. Study-level information: Patients undergoing dose escalation presented with hepatocellular carcinoma, melanoma, renal cell or head and neck cancer. Overall study findings and caveats: Low normalized T-cell clonal expansion was also seen in some nonresponders. CD4+ and CD8+ T cells in blood underwent clonal expansion by week 6 at 0.1 to 3.0 mg/kg.

Some clones are missing from TCRdb's copy, which holds only in-frame ones; the method was immunoSEQ multiplex PCR. This sample has more than 65,000 clones; 94% occur once, and the top ten carry about a sixth. The source was CD4+ or CD8+ T cells sorted from blood, collected in a trial of the OX40 agonist ivuxolimab. The receptor comes from an adult with an advanced solid tumor such as melanoma, head and neck, liver or kidney cancer.

This chain's CDR3 is CASSVRTGPRAYEQYF. The CDR3, as DNA: TGTGCCAGCAGTGTTAGGACAGGGCCAAGGGCTTACGAGCAGTACTTC. The chain uses TRBV28 and TRBJ2-7; 8 bases agree with TRBD1. This CDR3 has 16 residues. Looked up from germline, CDR1 is MDHEN and CDR2 is SYDVKM. The V segment lost 5 bases and the J segment 4 bases; nucleotides outside the gene matches: 13.